Below are 20 T cell receptor beta chains sequenced from a single sample in a study of shared clonotypes between healthy human individuals (dated by TCRdb to about 2020). Library preparation employed the immunoSEQ multiplex PCR assay. TCRdb holds this immuneACCESS table with in-frame rearrangements only. Some clones are missing; in checked studies, unresolved V genes explain under half, and the rest has no known cause. This sample holds about 480,000 clones; over 75% were observed only once. The ten largest clones capture around 13% of the sample. Sequencing was carried out using PBMCs. Every receptor here comes from a woman in her forties in good health. Some clones in this sample may be carry-over from other donors' samples.

The gene calls are TRBV14 and TRBJ2-3, with 7 bases fitting TRBD1. The CDR3 contains 15 residues. The ends lost 5 bases at V and 2 bases at J; junction bases unmatched: 7. The germline V gene has CDR1 SGHDN and CDR2 FVKESK. For the CDR3, the DNA is TGTGCCAGCAGCTCCGGACAGGCGGTCACAGATACGCAGTATTTT. It specifies CASSSGQAVTDTQYF.

J is TRBJ2-1 and V is TRBV11-2; D ambiguous. The CDR3 runs to 15 residues. The germline V gene encodes CDR1 SGHAT and CDR2 FQNNGV. Deletions cut 0 bases from V and 4 bases from J, with 10 bases between. The CDR3 sequence is CASSLERPYYNEQFF. For the CDR3, the DNA is TGTGCCAGCAGCTTAGAGCGGCCATATTACAATGAGCAGTTCTTC.

This clone has only a few counts. This chain uses TRBV5-1 with TRBJ2-5; weak D call: TRBD1 (5 bases). The ends were cut back, 3 bases at V and 4 bases at J, with 7 bases in the middle. CDR1 is SGHRS and CDR2 is YFSETQ in the germline V gene. This CDR3 is 12 amino acids long. Here the CDR3 reads CASSSTGETQYF. In DNA form, the CDR3 reads TGCGCCAGCAGCTCAACAGGAGAGACCCAGTACTTC.

The chain recombines TRBV7-9 with TRBJ2-2; possible D gene TRBD2, 6 bases. CDR1 SEHNR and CDR2 FQNEAQ come from the germline V gene (reference sequence). The CDR3 has 13 amino acids. Trimming pared 3 bases from V and 7 bases from J, leaving 9 bases between. The CDR3 reads CASSLAAGGELFF. Here the CDR3 DNA reads TGTGCCAGCAGCTTGGCAGCGGGCGGGGAGCTGTTTTTT.

The chain uses TRBV5-5 and TRBJ2-5; 7 bases match TRBD1. The J call may be in error: the DNA end matches TRBJ2-7 better. The CDR3 is made up of 14 amino acids. The germline V gene encodes CDR1 SGHKS and CDR2 YYEKEE (reference sequence). The CDR3 DNA is TGTGCCAGCAGCACCACCGGGACAGATTACGAGCAGTACTTC. It is translated as CASSTTGTDYEQYF.

The rearrangement uses TRBV5-4 and TRBJ1-1, with 7 bases lining up with TRBD1. The CDR3 loop spans 14 amino acids. The J segment lost 4 bases and the V segment lost 0 bases, leaving 3 bases of the junction unmatched. Germline CDR1 reads SGHNT; CDR2 reads YYREEE (reference sequence). CDR3 nucleotides: TGTGCCAGCAGCTTGGATAGGGGGCCCACTGAAGCTTTCTTT. It yields the protein CASSLDRGPTEAFF.

This rearrangement joins TRBV4-1 to TRBJ2-7; no clear D gene. This CDR3 has 14 residues. Germline-derived CDR1 and CDR2 are MGHRA and YSYEKL. V lost 3 bases to trimming and J lost 4 bases, with 13 bases between them. The CDR3 sequence is CASSHSSLGYEQYF. The CDR3 nucleotides are TGCGCCAGCAGCCATTCCAGCCTTGGATACGAGCAGTACTTC.

The gene calls are TRBV9 and TRBJ2-7; 7 bases are a match to TRBD2. The CDR3 sequence is 14 residues long. V shed 3 bases and J 2 bases; nucleotides not matched to a gene: 5. From germline, CDR1 is SGDLS and CDR2 YYNGEE. In DNA form, the CDR3 reads TGTGCCAGCAGCGATGGGGACTACACCTACGAGCAGTACTTC. Amino acid sequence: CASSDGDYTYEQYF. Full variable domain (rest looked up from reference TRBV9 and TRBJ2-7): DSGVTQTPKHLITATGQRVTLRCSPRSGDLSVYWYQQSLDQGLQFLIQYYNGEERAKGNILERFSAQQFPDLHSELNLSSLELGDSALYFCASSDGDYTYEQYFGPGTRLTVT.

J is TRBJ1-2 and V is TRBV29-1; D might be TRBD1 (5 bases). The CDR3 is made up of 14 amino acids. V dropped 7 bases and J dropped 5 bases, with 20 bases sitting between them. Germline values: CDR1 SQVTM, CDR2 ANQGSEA. The CDR3 spells CSAGSLDRPYGYTF. The CDR3 nucleotides are TGCAGCGCTGGATCCCTCGACAGACCGTATGGCTACACCTTC.

With regard to this clone: Other nucleotide sequences from this sample produce the same CDR3. V is TRBV5-4 and J is TRBJ2-1, with D possibly TRBD2 on 7 matching bases. V dropped 2 bases and J dropped 5 bases, with 17 bases sitting between them. The CDR3 is 16 amino acids. Germline CDR1 is SGHNT and CDR2 is YYREEE (reference sequence). The CDR3 sequence is CASSLGGATRDNEQFF. The CDR3 nucleotides read TGTGCCAGCAGCTTAGGGGGGGCTACTAGGGACAATGAGCAGTTCTTC.

With regard to this clone: This CDR3 is also generated by other DNA sequences in the sample. V is TRBV28 and J is TRBJ2-7; D is uncertain. The V end was cut by 1 base, the J end by 2 bases, with 6 bases between. The germline V gene has CDR1 MDHEN and CDR2 SYDVKM. The CDR3 contains 13 residues. The DNA of the CDR3 is TGTGCCAGCAGTTTATATGGGACCTACGAGCAGTACTTC. It encodes CASSLYGTYEQYF.

The V call is TRBV27, the J call TRBJ2-1; no clear D. CDR1 is MNHEY and CDR2 is SMNVEV in the germline V gene (reference sequence). V lost 3 bases to trimming and J lost 9 bases, with 12 bases between them. The CDR3 length is 13 residues. The CDR3 region is CASSLNSHLEQFF. Here the CDR3 DNA reads TGTGCCAGCAGTTTGAACAGCCATCTTGAGCAGTTCTTC.

The rearrangement joins TRBV28 to TRBJ1-4; D unclear. The germline CDR1 and CDR2 sequences are MDHEN and SYDVKM. There are 14 residues in the CDR3. V lost 6 bases and J lost 7, with 15 bases in between. Here the CDR3 reads CASSPTRLREKLFF. CDR3 in DNA: TGTGCCAGCAGCCCTACCAGATTACGTGAAAAACTGTTTTTT.

The chain links TRBV18 to TRBJ2-2; TRBD2 matches at 12 bases. V was clipped by 3 bases and J by 5 bases; unmatched bases: 4. The CDR3 is made up of 16 amino acids. CDR1 is KGHSH, CDR2 LQKENI, per germline. The CDR3 spells CASSPQLAGGTGELFF. CDR3 coding DNA: TGTGCCAGCTCACCCCAACTAGCGGGAGGAACCGGGGAGCTGTTTTTT.

This chain joins TRBV5-1 and TRBJ2-1; D gene unclear. CDR1 and CDR2 from the germline V gene are SGHRS and YFSETQ. V was clipped by 1 base and J by 6 bases, with 14 bases between them. This CDR3 comprises 15 residues. CDR3 protein: CASSLYQQGPNEQFF. CDR3 coding DNA: TGCGCCAGCAGCTTGTACCAGCAAGGCCCCAATGAGCAGTTCTTC.

This chain uses TRBV7-8 with TRBJ1-5; TRBD1 might be the D (5 bases). The CDR3 is made up of 15 amino acids. V was trimmed by 0 bases and J by 6 bases, leaving 12 bases between them. The germline V gene encodes CDR1 SGHVS and CDR2 FQNEAQ. The CDR3 region is CASSLAIVGVQPQHF. As DNA, the CDR3 is TGTGCCAGCAGCTTAGCGATAGTGGGGGTTCAGCCCCAGCATTTT.

This chain uses TRBV5-1 with TRBJ2-3; weak D call: TRBD2 (6 bases). CDR3 size: 17 residues. In germline, CDR1 is SGHRS, CDR2 YFSETQ. Trimming pared 3 bases from V and 6 bases from J, leaving 23 bases between. The CDR3 spells CASSSQDSRAGGDTQYF. The CDR3 region has the DNA TGCGCCAGCAGCTCACAGGACTCCCGAGCGGGCGGCGATACGCAGTATTTT.

The chain carries TRBV28 and TRBJ2-2; D is perhaps TRBD2 (7 bases). The CDR3 consists of 16 residues. V was clipped by 3 bases and J by 4 bases, with 15 bases between them. Germline values: CDR1 MDHEN, CDR2 SYDVKM. The CDR3 sequence: CASSLSGGLGTGELFF. Here the CDR3 DNA reads TGTGCCAGCAGTTTGTCCGGGGGGCTGGGCACCGGGGAGCTGTTTTTT.

J is TRBJ2-7 and V is TRBV11-2; D is uncertain. Trimming took 3 bases from V and 1 from J, leaving 10 bases between them. Germline-derived CDR1 and CDR2 are SGHAT and FQNNGV. The CDR3 contains 14 residues. The CDR3 nucleotides are TGTGCCAGCAGCTTGGTTCCCACTTCCTACGAGCAGTACTTC. Protein: CASSLVPTSYEQYF.

The genes are TRBV5-4 and TRBJ2-5, with D maybe TRBD2 (5 bases). The CDR3 loop spans 15 amino acids. Germline V gives CDR1 SGHNT, CDR2 YYREEE (reference sequence). Between the trimmed V and J ends, which lost 0 bases and 1 base, there was a span of 10 bases. CDR3 loop: CASSLDLASQETQYF. CDR3 nucleotides: TGTGCCAGCAGCTTGGATCTAGCCTCCCAAGAGACCCAGTACTTC.